A selection of T cell receptor beta chains follows, all from one sample in a study of cytomegalovirus exposure and HLA in healthy donors. Some clones are missing from TCRdb's copy, which holds only in-frame ones; the method was immunoSEQ multiplex PCR. The sample has 150,000 to 200,000 clones, approximately 84% seen once. Sequenced input: PBMCs. The source is a girl aged 10 to 17 in good health and CMV-seropositive. Both conserved end residues are part of each CDR3. A D gene is named only where the DNA matches it firmly. Size tells how often a clone was seen (once, few, many) or the class of an expanded clone, and some rows leave it out.

clone_size: .; j_call: TRBJ1-4; d_call: .; v_call: TRBV9; cdr3_aa: CASSPGEGTNEKLFF; cdr3_nt: TGTGCCAGCAGCCCAGGGGAGGGAACTAATGAAAAACTGTTTTTT
clone_size: .; j_call: TRBJ1-2; d_call: TRBD1; v_call: TRBV30; cdr3_aa: CAWGRDRGKGYTF; cdr3_nt: TGTGCCTGGGGCCGGGACAGGGGGAAAGGCTACACCTTC
clone_size: .; j_call: TRBJ2-7; d_call: TRBD2; v_call: TRBV10-3; cdr3_aa: CAISVGAGGPYEQYF; cdr3_nt: TGTGCCATCAGTGTTGGGGCGGGGGGGCCCTACGAGCAGTACTTC
clone_size: .; j_call: TRBJ2-1; d_call: TRBD2; v_call: TRBV19; cdr3_aa: CASRGGSYNEQFF; cdr3_nt: TGTGCCAGTCGGGGGGGCTCGTACAATGAGCAGTTCTTC
clone_size: .; j_call: TRBJ2-1; d_call: TRBD1; v_call: TRBV6-1; cdr3_aa: CASNRDSAYNEQFF; cdr3_nt: TGTGCCAGCAACCGGGACAGTGCGTACAATGAGCAGTTCTTC
clone_size: .; j_call: TRBJ2-5; d_call: .; v_call: TRBV5-6; cdr3_aa: CASSMTRTYQETQYF; cdr3_nt: TGTGCCAGCAGCATGACTAGGACGTACCAAGAGACCCAGTACTTC
clone_size: .; j_call: TRBJ2-7; d_call: .; v_call: TRBV4-1; cdr3_aa: CASSSSEGPYEQYF; cdr3_nt: TGCGCCAGCAGCTCCTCTGAGGGCCCCTACGAGCAGTACTTC
clone_size: .; j_call: TRBJ2-1; d_call: .; v_call: TRBV27; cdr3_aa: CASTTRGPLYNEQFF; cdr3_nt: TGTGCCAGCACCACCAGGGGTCCCCTCTACAATGAGCAGTTCTTC
clone_size: .; j_call: TRBJ2-3; d_call: TRBD2; v_call: TRBV11-3; cdr3_aa: CASSLLAGESTDTQYF; cdr3_nt: TGTGCCAGCAGCTTATTAGCGGGGGAGAGCACAGATACGCAGTATTTT
clone_size: .; j_call: TRBJ2-1; d_call: TRBD2; v_call: TRBV12-5; cdr3_aa: CASGLRGGMRRYNEQFF; cdr3_nt: TGTGCTAGTGGTTTGCGCGGGGGGATGAGGAGATACAATGAGCAGTTCTTC
clone_size: .; j_call: TRBJ2-3; d_call: .; v_call: TRBV7-9; cdr3_aa: CASSMVTTQGTQYF; cdr3_nt: TGTGCCAGCAGCATGGTAACCACACAGGGTACGCAGTATTTT
clone_size: .; j_call: TRBJ1-3; d_call: .; v_call: TRBV18; cdr3_aa: CASSPRATDTRNTIYF; cdr3_nt: TGTGCCAGCTCACCTCGGGCTACGGACACACGAAACACCATATATTTT
clone_size: .; j_call: TRBJ2-2; d_call: .; v_call: TRBV9; cdr3_aa: CASSVSGDTGELFF; cdr3_nt: TGTGCCAGCAGCGTTTCAGGGGACACCGGGGAGCTGTTTTTT
clone_size: .; j_call: TRBJ1-1; d_call: TRBD1; v_call: TRBV7-8; cdr3_aa: CASSLGVTGQGDTEAFF; cdr3_nt: TGTGCCAGCAGCTTAGGGGTGACAGGGCAGGGGGACACTGAAGCTTTCTTT
clone_size: once; j_call: TRBJ2-1; d_call: TRBD2; v_call: TRBV5-1; cdr3_aa: CASSLEAGGYNEQFF; cdr3_nt: TGCGCCAGCAGCTTGGAGGCGGGGGGGTACAATGAGCAGTTCTTC
clone_size: .; j_call: TRBJ1-6; d_call: .; v_call: TRBV9; cdr3_aa: CASSPLGQLLMDSTLHF; cdr3_nt: TGTGCCAGCAGCCCCCTTGGACAGCTCCTTATGGATTCGACCCTCCACTTT
clone_size: .; j_call: TRBJ2-5; d_call: TRBD2; v_call: TRBV5-5; cdr3_aa: CASTQLAGETQYF; cdr3_nt: TGTGCCAGCACCCAACTAGCGGGGGAGACCCAGTACTTC
clone_size: .; j_call: TRBJ1-1; d_call: TRBD1; v_call: TRBV5-1; cdr3_aa: CASSVQTGGSVTEAFF; cdr3_nt: TGCGCCAGCAGCGTACAGACAGGGGGCTCGGTCACTGAAGCTTTCTTT
clone_size: .; j_call: TRBJ1-1; d_call: TRBD1; v_call: TRBV30; cdr3_aa: CAWVTPDRDEAFF; cdr3_nt: TGTGCCTGGGTAACCCCGGACAGGGACGAAGCTTTCTTT
clone_size: few; j_call: TRBJ1-4; d_call: TRBD1; v_call: TRBV7-9; cdr3_aa: CASSPGDRAGEKLFF; cdr3_nt: TGTGCCAGCAGCCCGGGGGACAGGGCGGGAGAAAAACTGTTTTTT
clone_size: .; j_call: TRBJ1-3; d_call: .; v_call: TRBV15; cdr3_aa: CATTKRTGNSGNTIYF; cdr3_nt: TGTGCCACGACGAAAAGGACGGGGAACTCTGGAAACACCATATATTTT
clone_size: .; j_call: TRBJ1-4; d_call: .; v_call: TRBV19; cdr3_aa: CASSRRRGGEKLFF; cdr3_nt: TGTGCCAGTAGTAGGAGAAGGGGTGGAGAAAAACTGTTTTTT
clone_size: .; j_call: TRBJ1-1; d_call: .; v_call: TRBV25-1; cdr3_aa: CASSELGSGTEAFF; cdr3_nt: TGTGCCAGCAGTGAATTGGGCAGTGGGACTGAAGCTTTCTTT
clone_size: .; j_call: TRBJ1-2; d_call: TRBD1; v_call: TRBV7-3; cdr3_aa: CASSVTGGRGGYTF; cdr3_nt: TGTGCCAGCAGCGTAACAGGGGGCCGGGGAGGCTACACCTTC
clone_size: .; j_call: TRBJ2-3; d_call: TRBD2; v_call: TRBV27; cdr3_aa: CASRPLAGVTDTQYF; cdr3_nt: TGTGCCAGCAGGCCTCTAGCGGGGGTCACAGATACGCAGTATTTT
clone_size: once; j_call: TRBJ1-1; d_call: TRBD1; v_call: TRBV2; cdr3_aa: CASSPTGIVAEAFF; cdr3_nt: TGTGCCAGCAGTCCGACAGGGATCGTCGCTGAAGCTTTCTTT
clone_size: .; j_call: TRBJ2-5; d_call: .; v_call: TRBV2; cdr3_aa: CASSEGVTQYF; cdr3_nt: TGTGCCAGCAGTGAGGGAGTGACCCAGTACTTC
clone_size: .; j_call: TRBJ2-7; d_call: TRBD1; v_call: TRBV27; cdr3_aa: CASSPGTGVYEQYF; cdr3_nt: TGTGCCAGCAGTCCAGGGACAGGGGTCTACGAGCAGTACTTC
clone_size: .; j_call: TRBJ1-4; d_call: .; v_call: TRBV9; cdr3_aa: CASSLRGGFNEKLFF; cdr3_nt: TGTGCCAGCAGCCTCCGGGGGGGGTTTAATGAAAAACTGTTTTTT
clone_size: .; j_call: TRBJ2-7; d_call: TRBD1; v_call: TRBV19; cdr3_aa: CASTSRDSSYEQYF; cdr3_nt: TGTGCCAGTACCTCCCGGGACAGCTCCTACGAGCAGTACTTC
clone_size: .; j_call: TRBJ2-3; d_call: .; v_call: TRBV5-1; cdr3_aa: CASSLSSTDTQYF; cdr3_nt: TGCGCCAGCAGCTTGTCGAGCACAGATACGCAGTATTTT
clone_size: .; j_call: TRBJ1-1; d_call: .; v_call: TRBV10-1; cdr3_aa: CASSEGVWSTEAFF; cdr3_nt: TGCGCCAGCAGTGAAGGGGTATGGAGCACTGAAGCTTTCTTT
clone_size: .; j_call: TRBJ1-3; d_call: .; v_call: TRBV7-9; cdr3_aa: CASSLGGGGRSGNTIYF; cdr3_nt: TGTGCCAGCAGCTTAGGGGGGGGAGGTCGCTCTGGAAACACCATATATTTT
clone_size: once; j_call: TRBJ1-1; d_call: .; v_call: TRBV18; cdr3_aa: CASSPPFQAQSPEAFF; cdr3_nt: TGTGCCAGCTCACCACCTTTTCAGGCCCAAAGCCCTGAAGCTTTCTTT
clone_size: .; j_call: TRBJ1-5; d_call: .; v_call: TRBV5-4; cdr3_aa: CASSFVQTYNQPQHF; cdr3_nt: TGTGCCAGCAGCTTTGTACAGACCTACAATCAGCCCCAGCATTTT
clone_size: .; j_call: TRBJ1-4; d_call: TRBD1; v_call: TRBV29-1; cdr3_aa: CSVANGTGSEKLFF; cdr3_nt: TGCAGCGTGGCGAACGGGACAGGGTCTGAAAAACTGTTTTTT
clone_size: .; j_call: TRBJ2-7; d_call: TRBD1; v_call: TRBV9; cdr3_aa: CASSTRTGTYEQYF; cdr3_nt: TGTGCCAGCAGCACCCGGACAGGGACCTACGAGCAGTACTTC
clone_size: few; j_call: TRBJ1-1; d_call: .; v_call: TRBV25-1; cdr3_aa: CASRSQGYTEAFF; cdr3_nt: TGTGCCAGCAGATCCCAGGGATACACTGAAGCTTTCTTT
clone_size: .; j_call: TRBJ2-7; d_call: TRBD2; v_call: TRBV27; cdr3_aa: CASSFNPSGRLSYEQYF; cdr3_nt: TGTGCCAGCAGTTTTAACCCCAGCGGGAGACTATCCTACGAGCAGTACTTC
clone_size: .; j_call: TRBJ1-1; d_call: .; v_call: TRBV4-2; cdr3_aa: CASSQAAPQGPTEAFF; cdr3_nt: TGTGCCAGCAGCCAAGCCGCCCCGCAGGGCCCCACTGAAGCTTTCTTT
clone_size: once; j_call: TRBJ1-2; d_call: TRBD1; v_call: TRBV19; cdr3_aa: CASSIDRSDRGVGYTF; cdr3_nt: TGTGCCAGTAGTATAGATCGCTCAGACAGGGGAGTTGGCTACACCTTC
clone_size: once; j_call: TRBJ2-3; d_call: .; v_call: TRBV7-2; cdr3_aa: CASSLVGLAFTDTQYF; cdr3_nt: TGTGCCAGCAGCTTAGTTGGGCTAGCTTTCACAGATACGCAGTATTTT
clone_size: .; j_call: TRBJ1-2; d_call: TRBD1; v_call: TRBV5-1; cdr3_aa: CASSLIGGDGYTF; cdr3_nt: TGCGCCAGCAGCTTGATAGGGGGCGATGGCTACACCTTC
clone_size: .; j_call: TRBJ1-5; d_call: TRBD1; v_call: TRBV7-9; cdr3_aa: CASSRDRGNQPQHF; cdr3_nt: TGTGCCAGCAGCAGGGACAGGGGGAATCAGCCCCAGCATTTT
clone_size: .; j_call: TRBJ1-1; d_call: TRBD1; v_call: TRBV2; cdr3_aa: CASSDRGATEAFF; cdr3_nt: TGTGCCAGCAGTGACAGGGGGGCCACTGAAGCTTTCTTT
clone_size: .; j_call: TRBJ2-7; d_call: TRBD1; v_call: TRBV5-4; cdr3_aa: CASRRQGGHYEQYF; cdr3_nt: TGTGCCAGCAGACGACAGGGGGGACACTACGAGCAGTACTTC
clone_size: .; j_call: TRBJ1-1; d_call: .; v_call: TRBV7-8; cdr3_aa: CASSPPGVNTEAFF; cdr3_nt: TGTGCCAGCAGCCCACCAGGGGTGAACACTGAAGCTTTCTTT
clone_size: .; j_call: TRBJ1-2; d_call: TRBD1; v_call: TRBV9; cdr3_aa: CASSPWTGNYGYTF; cdr3_nt: TGTGCCAGCAGCCCCTGGACAGGCAACTATGGCTACACCTTC
clone_size: .; j_call: TRBJ1-1; d_call: TRBD1; v_call: TRBV7-8; cdr3_aa: CASSLGGQSENTEAFF; cdr3_nt: TGTGCCAGCAGCTTAGGGGGACAGTCCGAGAACACTGAAGCTTTCTTT
clone_size: .; j_call: TRBJ2-2; d_call: .; v_call: TRBV7-7; cdr3_aa: CASSLQVGDPGELFF; cdr3_nt: TGTGCTAGCAGCTTACAGGTGGGAGATCCCGGGGAGCTGTTTTTT
clone_size: .; j_call: TRBJ2-3; d_call: TRBD1; v_call: TRBV7-8; cdr3_aa: CASSRGQGDTDTQYF; cdr3_nt: TGTGCCAGCAGCAGAGGACAGGGCGACACAGATACGCAGTATTTT
clone_size: .; j_call: TRBJ2-3; d_call: .; v_call: TRBV19; cdr3_aa: CASSTRRRGGLGTDTQYF; cdr3_nt: TGTGCCAGTAGTACCCGCCGGAGGGGAGGTCTTGGCACAGATACGCAGTATTTT
clone_size: .; j_call: TRBJ1-1; d_call: TRBD1; v_call: TRBV4-2; cdr3_aa: CASSPGQLNTEAFF; cdr3_nt: TGTGCCAGCAGCCCGGGACAGCTAAACACTGAAGCTTTCTTT
clone_size: .; j_call: TRBJ1-1; d_call: .; v_call: TRBV5-1; cdr3_aa: CASSLAGNTEAFF; cdr3_nt: TGCGCCAGCAGCTTAGCGGGGAACACTGAAGCTTTCTTT
clone_size: .; j_call: TRBJ1-1; d_call: TRBD1; v_call: TRBV29-1; cdr3_aa: CSVRTGGIAEAFF; cdr3_nt: TGCAGCGTTCGTACAGGGGGCATCGCTGAAGCTTTCTTT
clone_size: .; j_call: TRBJ1-1; d_call: TRBD1; v_call: TRBV6-5; cdr3_aa: CASSISGQGNTEAFF; cdr3_nt: TGTGCCAGCTCGATTTCTGGACAGGGCAACACTGAAGCTTTCTTT
clone_size: .; j_call: TRBJ1-4; d_call: TRBD1; v_call: TRBV5-6; cdr3_aa: CASSYGTAVNEKLFF; cdr3_nt: TGTGCCAGCAGCTACGGGACAGCCGTTAATGAAAAACTGTTTTTT